The clone carrying this TCR beta chain has just a few counts. Antigen unknown. CDR3 length: 14 amino acids. Unmatched junction bases numbered 6, after V lost 4 bases and J lost 9 bases. Germline values: CDR1 MGHRA, CDR2 YSYEKL. The sample comes from a study of T cell repertoires in cytomegalovirus infection. At the level of the study: Signatures in public TCR beta sequences pointed to both CMV infection and matching HLA type.

TCRdb processed the reads anew with MiXCR; each CDR3 protein has one entry. Of approximately 990,000 distinct CDR3 sequences detected, approximately 31% appear once; the ten largest clones hold more than 13%. The receptor comes from a human donor in good health (CMV status not recorded). Some clones in this sample may be carry-over from other donors' samples. The chain links TRBV4-1 to TRBJ2-1, with 10 bases identical to TRBD2. The source was cultured CD8+ T cells from PBMCs, collected from culture after CMV antigen stimulation. This chain's CDR3 is CASSLGLAGGEQFF. In DNA, the CDR3 is TGCGCCAGCAGCCTCGGCTTAGCGGGGGGTGAGCAGTTCTTC.